This is a list of T cell receptor beta chains from one sample in a study of T cell changes during pregnancy in multiple sclerosis. Profiling relied on immunoSEQ multiplex PCR, and the TCRdb table lists in-frame clones only, not all of them. The sample lists tens of thousands of clones, around nine tenths occurring once. The sequences come from CD4+ T cells from peripheral blood mononuclear cells, collected before pregnancy. The receptor source for this set is a female donor with multiple sclerosis, enrolled in a pregnancy study. Both conserved end residues are part of each CDR3. A D gene is named only where the DNA matches it firmly. Rows give clone size only sometimes, using once, few, many, or a class for an expanded clone.

TRBJ2-7 | TRBV5-4 | - | TRBD2 | TGTGCCAGCAGCTTTCTCGGAGCGGGGACCTCCTACGAGCAGTACTTC | CASSFLGAGTSYEQYF
TRBJ2-1 | TRBV4-1 | - | TRBD2 | TGCGCCAGCAGCCAAAGACTAGCGGGGGGGCCTGGTAATGAGCAGTTCTTC | CASSQRLAGGPGNEQFF
TRBJ2-3 | TRBV10-2 | - | - | TGCGCCAGCTCGCCCTCGCTGGAGTACACAGATACGCAGTATTTT | CASSPSLEYTDTQYF
TRBJ1-5 | TRBV6-5 | - | - | TGTGCCAGCAGTTACGATGGACATCGCGGTCAGCCCCAGCATTTT | CASSYDGHRGQPQHF
TRBJ2-1 | TRBV5-1 | - | - | TGCGCCAGCAGCTTGGACCTAGACAATGAGCAGTTCTTC | CASSLDLDNEQFF
TRBJ1-6 | TRBV19 | - | TRBD1 | TGTGCCAGTAGTATAGCAGGGGGCGGTTTTCACTCACCCCTCCACTTT | CASSIAGGGFHSPLHF
TRBJ2-7 | TRBV30 | - | TRBD1 | TGTGCCTGGAGTGTGACAGGGGGCGGATACGAGCAGTACTTC | CAWSVTGGGYEQYF
TRBJ2-7 | TRBV30 | - | - | TGTGCCTGGGACAAGGTGAGTAGATCCTACGAGCAGTACTTC | CAWDKVSRSYEQYF
TRBJ2-2 | TRBV6-5 | - | - | TGTGCCAGCAGTTCCAGCTACGGACTGTACACCGGGGAGCTGTTTTTT | CASSSSYGLYTGELFF
TRBJ1-1 | TRBV5-4 | - | - | TGTGCCAGCAGCTTGGTCGCGGGGAACACTGAAGCTTTCTTT | CASSLVAGNTEAFF
TRBJ2-5 | TRBV5-4 | - | TRBD2 | TGTGCCAGCAGCTTGACTAGCGGGGGGAGGGAGACCCAGTACTTC | CASSLTSGGRETQYF
TRBJ2-7 | TRBV27 | - | TRBD2 | TGTGCCAGCAAACCCGGACTAGCGGGAGCTCACGAGCAGTACTTC | CASKPGLAGAHEQYF
TRBJ2-5 | TRBV15 | few | TRBD2 | TGTGCCACCAGCAGAGATAAGGGACTAGCGAAAAGAGAGACCCAGTACTTC | CATSRDKGLAKRETQYF
TRBJ2-5 | TRBV11-3 | - | TRBD1 | TGTGCCAGCAGCTCGGGACAGGGCACAGGTAGAGAGACCCAGTACTTC | CASSSGQGTGRETQYF
TRBJ2-3 | TRBV18 | - | TRBD1 | TGTGCCAGCTCACCACTTACGAAGACAGGGGCGCTCACAGATACGCAGTATTTT | CASSPLTKTGALTDTQYF
TRBJ2-7 | TRBV11-2 | - | TRBD1 | TGTGCCAGCAACCTCGTCGGGACAGGCTTTGAGCAGTACTTC | CASNLVGTGFEQYF
TRBJ2-6 | TRBV5-1 | - | TRBD1 | TGCGCCAGCAACCCCCGGGACAGTTATGGGGCCAACGTCCTGACTTTC | CASNPRDSYGANVLTF
TRBJ1-5 | TRBV28 | - | TRBD1 | TGTGCCAGCAGTTCACAGGGGAGCAATCAGCCCCAGCATTTT | CASSSQGSNQPQHF
TRBJ2-2 | TRBV19 | - | TRBD2 | TGTGCCAGTAGTAGGGGGGGGACGGCGAACACCGGGGAGCTGTTTTTT | CASSRGGTANTGELFF
TRBJ1-1 | TRBV25-1 | - | - | TGTGCCAGCAGTGGAGCCGCGGGGGGGGGCTGGGACACTGAAGCTTTCTTT | CASSGAAGGGWDTEAFF
TRBJ1-2 | TRBV7-2 | - | - | TGTGCCAGCAGCAATTACGTCGAGGGAGGGGGCTACACCTTC | CASSNYVEGGGYTF
TRBJ1-1 | TRBV5-4 | - | - | TGTGCCAGCAGCTCGGGGGGGAAAACTGAAGCTTTCTTT | CASSSGGKTEAFF
TRBJ1-4 | TRBV28 | - | TRBD1 | TGTGCCAGCAGACTCCAGGGGGAGAATGAAAAACTGTTTTTT | CASRLQGENEKLFF
TRBJ2-1 | TRBV9 | - | - | TGTGCCAGCAGCGTAGAGGTAGCTGGTGAGCAGTTCTTC | CASSVEVAGEQFF
TRBJ2-1 | TRBV19 | - | TRBD2 | TGTGCCAGTAGTATAGGGCGGGGGGCGCTCAATGAGCAGTTCTTC | CASSIGRGALNEQFF
TRBJ2-3 | TRBV5-1 | - | TRBD2 | TGCGCCAGCAGCTTATTCGTAGGAGCGGGACCCACAGATACGCAGTATTTT | CASSLFVGAGPTDTQYF
TRBJ1-1 | TRBV5-1 | - | - | TGCGCCAGCAGCTTGCGAGGTATGGAGACTGAAGCTTTCTTT | CASSLRGMETEAFF
TRBJ1-2 | TRBV27 | once | - | TGTGCCAGCAGGTCCCTAGGTGGCTATGGCTACACCTTC | CASRSLGGYGYTF
TRBJ2-3 | TRBV7-9 | - | TRBD2 | TGTGCCAGCAGCTCCCCTAGCGGGCGAACATCTAGCACAGATACGCAGTATTTT | CASSSPSGRTSSTDTQYF
TRBJ2-1 | TRBV5-1 | once | - | TGCGCCAGCAAGGTCGGCGGTTCGGGCAATGAGCAGTTCTTC | CASKVGGSGNEQFF
TRBJ1-5 | TRBV19 | - | - | TGTGCCAGTAGTATAGATGGACAGAACAATCAGCCCCAGCATTTT | CASSIDGQNNQPQHF
TRBJ2-1 | TRBV2 | few | - | TGTGCCAGCAGCCAGGGTCATGAGCAGTTCTTC | CASSQGHEQFF
TRBJ1-6 | TRBV30 | - | TRBD1 | TGTGCCTGGAGAGGACAGGGAAAGTCACCCCTCCACTTT | CAWRGQGKSPLHF
TRBJ2-3 | TRBV6-5 | - | - | TGTGCCAGCAGTTACACGATTACTAGCACAGATACGCAGTATTTT | CASSYTITSTDTQYF
TRBJ1-6 | TRBV4-3 | - | - | TGCGCCAGCAGCCAAGCGCAAGGACTGGGTAATTCACCCCTCCACTTT | CASSQAQGLGNSPLHF
TRBJ1-1 | TRBV7-2 | - | - | TGTGCCAGCATCCAAACTTTGGGAGTTGGGACTGAAGCTTTCTTT | CASIQTLGVGTEAFF
TRBJ1-6 | TRBV28 | - | TRBD1 | TGTGCCAGCAGCCCGGGACAGGGTATGTTGTCCTATAATTCACCCCTCCACTTT | CASSPGQGMLSYNSPLHF
TRBJ1-4 | TRBV30 | - | - | TGTGCCTGGAGTCTCAACAGGGTGTCTACTAATGAAAAACTGTTTTTT | CAWSLNRVSTNEKLFF
TRBJ1-5 | TRBV30 | - | - | TGTGCCTGGAGGGCCTCGGGGGGCGGGAATCAGCCCCAGCATTTT | CAWRASGGGNQPQHF
TRBJ2-3 | TRBV27 | - | - | TGTGCCAGCAAACTACAGGGAAGCACAGATACGCAGTATTTT | CASKLQGSTDTQYF
TRBJ2-7 | TRBV11-2 | - | - | TGTGCCAGCAGCTTGAAAGGGGGAATCTCGGCGCAGTACTTC | CASSLKGGISAQYF
TRBJ2-2 | TRBV28 | - | TRBD2 | TGTGCCAGCAGGGTGACTAGCGGTTGGGGCGGGGAGCTGTTTTTT | CASRVTSGWGGELFF
TRBJ2-2 | TRBV7-9 | once | TRBD1 | TGTGCCAGCAGGCAGACAGGGGGGAGCACCGGGGAGCTGTTTTTT | CASRQTGGSTGELFF
TRBJ1-2 | TRBV18 | - | - | TGTGCCAGCTCACCGACCTTACTCCGGGACACGAATGGCTACACCTTC | CASSPTLLRDTNGYTF
TRBJ2-5 | TRBV19 | - | TRBD1 | TGTGCCAGTAGTAGGACAGGGGGGGAGACCCAGTACTTC | CASSRTGGETQYF
TRBJ1-3 | TRBV9 | - | TRBD1 | TGTGCCAGCAGCGTAGCGGGACAGAGATTCTCTGGAAACACCATATATTTT | CASSVAGQRFSGNTIYF
TRBJ2-1 | TRBV7-9 | once | TRBD2 | TGTGCCAGCAGCCGAAATATAGCGGGGCTATACAATGAGCAGTTCTTC | CASSRNIAGLYNEQFF
TRBJ1-6 | TRBV5-1 | - | TRBD1 | TGCGCCAGCAGCTTGGGACCACAGGGGATCAACTCACCCCTCCACTTT | CASSLGPQGINSPLHF
TRBJ2-3 | TRBV4-1 | - | TRBD2 | TGCGCCAGCAGCCAAATTTTCGGGGGGGCCCCGACGGATACGCAGTATTTT | CASSQIFGGAPTDTQYF
TRBJ2-6 | TRBV5-1 | - | TRBD1 | TGCGCCAGCAGCCCGTCCCGGGACAGGGATGGGGCCAACGTCCTGACTTTC | CASSPSRDRDGANVLTF
TRBJ1-1 | TRBV28 | - | - | TGTGCCAGCAGTTTATCCGGGGTCTACACTGAAGCTTTCTTT | CASSLSGVYTEAFF
TRBJ1-6 | TRBV19 | - | - | TGTGCCAGTAGTAGGGAGAGCTCCTATAATTCACCCCTCCACTTT | CASSRESSYNSPLHF
TRBJ1-2 | TRBV19 | once | TRBD1 | TGTGCCAGTAGTATGAGACAGGGTATTGGCTACACCTTC | CASSMRQGIGYTF
TRBJ2-6 | TRBV28 | - | TRBD2 | TGTGCCAGCAGTTCTCCCGCGGGAGCGGGGGCCAACGTCCTGACTTTC | CASSSPAGAGANVLTF